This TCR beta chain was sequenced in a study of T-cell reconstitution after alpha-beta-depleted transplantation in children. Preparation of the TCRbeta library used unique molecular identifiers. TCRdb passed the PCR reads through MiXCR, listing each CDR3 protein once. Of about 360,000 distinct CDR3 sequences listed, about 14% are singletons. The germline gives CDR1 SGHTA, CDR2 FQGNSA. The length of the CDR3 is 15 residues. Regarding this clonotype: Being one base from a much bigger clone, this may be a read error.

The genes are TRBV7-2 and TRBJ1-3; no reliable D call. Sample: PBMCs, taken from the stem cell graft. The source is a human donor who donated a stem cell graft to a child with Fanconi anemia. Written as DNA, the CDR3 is TGTGACAGCAGCCGAAGGGTTTCTGGAGGAAACACCATATATTTT. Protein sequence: CDSSRRVSGGNTIYF.